This TCR beta chain was recovered during a study of T cells in Graves' hyperthyroidism and ophthalmopathy. Study conclusions and caveats: Ophthalmopathy was model-predicted a median about 7.1 months pre-onset.

Stable hyperthyroidism: no ophthalmopathy progression over 18 months of follow-up. This clonotype has a count of ten or more. Its specificity is not known. There were TCR beta CDR3 regions amplified from RNA transcripts. Researchers ran a first-round RT-PCR on the TCR CDR3 using the HTBI primer set. Each CDR3 protein gets one entry after TCRdb re-called the multiplex PCR reads with MiXCR. The sample gives around 340,000 distinct CDR3 sequences, approximately 15% of which show up once; 33% is in the top ten. From germline, CDR1 is SNHLY and CDR2 FYNNEI. Trimming took 2 bases from V and 3 from J, leaving 12 bases between them. The CDR3 has 15 amino acids.

The rearrangement uses TRBV2 and TRBJ2-3, with D possibly matching TRBD2 (5 bases). The TCR was taken from a young man with Graves' hyperthyroidism. Sample: blood. The CDR3 DNA is TGTGCCAGCAGTGAACTAGCCGGGGAGACAGATACGCAGTATTTT. It specifies CASSELAGETDTQYF. Based on the CDR3 plus reference TRBV2 and TRBJ2-3, the full variable domain is EPEVTQTPSHQVTQMGQEVILRCVPISNHLYFYWYRQILGQKVEFLVSFYNNEISEKSEIFDDQFSVERPDGSNFTLKIRSTKLEDSAMYFCASSELAGETDTQYFGPGTRLTVL.